This TCR beta chain was obtained from a study of blood T cell repertoires in COVID-19 (dated by TCRdb to about 2020). About the study as a whole: Samples covering the acute and convalescent phases of COVID-19 were provided by collaborators in the United States, Italy and Spain. The sample metadata nearly always contained a de-identified subject ID, COVID-19 status, age in years and sex. Subjects who had been exposed to COVID-19, were actively infected with it, or had recovered from it provided the deeply sampled blood TCRbeta repertoires that made up the dataset. The repertoires were made available in a free public database intended to serve as a resource for research on the immune response to SARS-CoV-2. The material from the prospective study consisted of cDNA or gDNA derived from T cells, B-cell-depleted T cells, or PBMCs. Where HLA class I and class II types were available, the types were taken from metadata supplied by the sample provider, not from assay-based typing. The samples were drawn from the first 160 participants of the ongoing ImmuneRACE study and from some 1,300 subjects provided by 6 global collaborators. Here is what the overall study found, with its caveats: Clinical and demographic metadata were provided uncurated, with the amount varying by source and participant.

The collaborating institutions used their own protocols to collect whole blood in K2EDTA tubes. Collaborator samples were shipped for TCRbeta analysis as frozen whole blood, isolated PBMCs, or DNA extracted from either sample type. The immunoSEQ Assay, a bias-controlled multiplex PCR, was used to amplify TCRbeta CDR3 regions from genomic DNA. The study's processing was this. Within the assay, amplification of reference gene primers was used to estimate how many nucleated cells each sample contained. To quantify the absolute abundance of each unique TCRbeta CDR3 rearrangement, sequence reads were collapsed and filtered. For each sample, productive Simpson clonality was calculated as the square root of Simpson's diversity index across productive rearrangements. This immuneACCESS table, as held by TCRdb, lists in-frame sequences with V and J called but not all clones. Of the missing ones, under half trace to an unresolved V gene in checked studies; the others have no known cause. V and J calls and clone size are as listed in that table; D and trimming were resolved from the DNA. Recorded for this sample are 250,000 to 300,000 clones; approximately 85% of them occurred a single time. Jointly, the top ten make up more than 4.5% of the sample.

The CDR3 runs 16 residues from the cysteine to the phenylalanine. Only the CDR3 DNA is retained, 48 bases long and in frame from the first base. Trimming removed 5 bases from V and 1 base from J; the gene matches leave 9 bases unexplained. Looking up the germline V gene yields CDR1 SGHVS and CDR2 FNYEAQ. As to this clone: There is no known antigen for this receptor. Per-base quality was not reported, and no clone a single base away is much larger than it.

Recombination connected TRBV7-6 to TRBJ2-5; 8 junctional bases match TRBD1. The sequence derives from a middle-aged man with active or convalescent COVID-19. Sequenced: peripheral blood. The CDR3 protein: CASSPWTGSPQETQYF. The nucleotides are TGTGCCAGCAGCCCCTGGACAGGGTCTCCCCAAGAGACCCAGTACTTC. Beyond the CDR3, the reference TRBV7-6 and TRBJ2-5 genes provide the residues; the full variable domain reads: GAGVSQSPRYKVTKRGQDVALRCDPISGHVSLYWYRQALGQGPEFLTYFNYEAQQDKSGLPNDRFSAERPEGSISTLTIQRTEQRDSAMYRCASSPWTGSPQETQYFGPGTRLLVL.